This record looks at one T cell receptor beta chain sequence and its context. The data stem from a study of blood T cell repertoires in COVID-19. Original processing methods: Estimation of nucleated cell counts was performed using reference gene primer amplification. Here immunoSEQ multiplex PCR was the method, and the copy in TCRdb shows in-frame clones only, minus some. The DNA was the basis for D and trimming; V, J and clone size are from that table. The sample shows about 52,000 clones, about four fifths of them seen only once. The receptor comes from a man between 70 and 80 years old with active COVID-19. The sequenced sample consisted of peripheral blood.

The CDR3 here is CASRFGGELFF. The CDR3 nucleotides are TGTGCCAGCAGGTTCGGCGGGGAGCTGTTTTTT. The V and J genes are TRBV7-9 and TRBJ2-2; D not resolved. The length of the CDR3 is 11 residues. The V gene lost 6 bases and the J gene lost 7 bases, with 6 bases spanning the gap. Germline CDR1 is SEHNR and CDR2 is FQNEAQ (reference sequence). Based on the CDR3 plus reference TRBV7-9 and TRBJ2-2, the full variable domain is DTGVSQNPRHKITKRGQNVTFRCDPISEHNRLYWYRQTLGQGPEFLTYFQNEAQLEKSRLLSDRFSAERPKGSFSTLEIQRTEQGDSAMYLCASRFGGELFFGEGSRLTVL.